The rows below give T cell receptor beta chains drawn from one sample of a study of blood T cell repertoires in COVID-19. The data were produced by immunoSEQ multiplex PCR, yet TCRdb's version contains in-frame clones alone and is incomplete. This repertoire shows some 200,000 clones, 70% to 90% found once; its top ten account for 10% to 15%. The material sequenced was peripheral blood. Receptors originate from a woman younger than 30 who had recovered from COVID-19. Each CDR3 is given with its conserved first and last residue. Fields, in order: J gene, clone size, V gene, D gene, CDR3 protein, CDR3 DNA. D genes are given only for firm matches. Size values are once, few and many counts, or a class for expanded clones, and some rows have none.

TRBJ2-3,NA,TRBV4-2,NA,CASSQATGPSTDTQYF,TGTGCCAGCAGCCAAGCTACAGGTCCTAGCACAGATACGCAGTATTTT
TRBJ2-3,NA,TRBV27,NA,CASTQQDTQYF,TGTGCCAGCACCCAACAGGATACGCAGTATTTT
TRBJ2-1,NA,TRBV19,TRBD2,CASSRTSGQSYNEQFF,TGTGCCAGTAGTCGGACTAGCGGCCAATCCTACAATGAGCAGTTCTTC
TRBJ2-7,NA,TRBV14,TRBD2,CASSPTGGSGYEQYF,TGTGCCAGCAGCCCTACTGGCGGGAGTGGGTACGAGCAGTACTTC
TRBJ2-1,NA,TRBV29-1,TRBD2,CSVVHPLAAAYNEQFF,TGCAGCGTTGTTCATCCTCTAGCGGCCGCCTACAATGAGCAGTTCTTC
TRBJ1-1,NA,TRBV7-2,TRBD1,CASSPRTGNTEAFF,TGTGCCAGCAGCCCAAGGACAGGGAACACTGAAGCTTTCTTT
TRBJ1-3,once,TRBV14,TRBD1,CASSPSGTGAGNTIYF,TGTGCCAGCAGCCCTTCCGGGACAGGGGCTGGAAACACCATATATTTT
TRBJ1-5,NA,TRBV6-2/TRBV6-3,NA,CASSYVVGSNQPQHF,TGTGCCAGCAGTTACGTGGTCGGGAGCAATCAGCCCCAGCATTTT
TRBJ2-7,NA,TRBV6-2/TRBV6-3,TRBD2,CASSRPGLVISYEQYF,TGTGCCAGCAGTCGTCCGGGACTAGTTATCTCCTACGAGCAGTACTTC
TRBJ1-3,few,TRBV7-2,NA,CASSKNRVGYSGNTIYF,TGTGCCAGCAGCAAGAACAGGGTGGGATACTCTGGAAACACCATATATTTT
TRBJ1-4,few,TRBV3-1/TRBV3-2,NA,CASSQISRGRQTNEKLFF,TGTGCCAGCAGCCAAATAAGTAGGGGTCGGCAGACAAATGAAAAACTGTTTTTT
TRBJ2-1,NA,TRBV2,NA,CASIEGVDNEQFF,TGTGCCAGCATAGAGGGAGTAGACAATGAGCAGTTCTTC
TRBJ1-2,NA,TRBV29-1,NA,CSVEDPAEYDNYGYTF,TGCAGCGTTGAAGACCCGGCGGAATATGATAACTATGGCTACACCTTC
TRBJ2-5,once,TRBV7-9,NA,CASSYLEGDETQYF,TGTGCCAGCAGCTATCTCGAGGGGGACGAGACCCAGTACTTC
TRBJ1-1,NA,TRBV19,NA,CASSPLRGTEAFF,TGTGCCAGTAGTCCCCTTCGGGGGACTGAAGCTTTCTTT
TRBJ1-6,few,TRBV7-7,NA,CASSVDSGGSPLHF,TGTGCCAGCAGCGTCGACAGCGGGGGATCACCCCTCCACTTT
TRBJ2-5,NA,TRBV5-4,TRBD2,CASSLVGKAGGETQYF,TGTGCCAGCAGCTTGGTGGGAAAAGCGGGAGGCGAGACCCAGTACTTC
TRBJ2-7,NA,TRBV5-1,NA,CASSLGGPYEQYF,TGCGCCAGCAGCTTGGGGGGGCCATACGAGCAGTACTTC
TRBJ1-5,NA,TRBV6-5,TRBD1,CASRSGQVAQPQHF,TGTGCCAGCAGATCAGGACAGGTTGCCCAGCCCCAGCATTTT